Sequencing of this TCR beta chain was carried out in a study of blood T cell repertoires in COVID-19. This CDR3 region has 20 residues. Germline loops: CDR1 SGHRS, CDR2 YFSETQ. V was shortened by 1 base and J by 2 bases, with 22 bases between the two germline ends. Measured with immunoSEQ multiplex PCR; TCRdb has only the in-frame clones, and not every one. Of about 190,000 clones in the sample, around 85% are singletons; the top ten hold 3.2%. The chain recombines TRBV5-1 with TRBJ1-6, with D possibly matching TRBD1 (5 bases). Sequenced sample: PBMCs or T cells enriched from blood (not recorded which). The clonotype comes from a woman aged 30 to 39 who had recovered from COVID-19. Written as DNA, the CDR3 is TGCGCCAGCAGCTTGTACCCCCAGGGAGGAGAAGAAACCTATAATTCACCCCTCCACTTT. This sequence encodes CASSLYPQGGEETYNSPLHF.